The 5 T cell receptor beta chains below come from one sample, sequenced in a study of blood T cell repertoires in COVID-19. The method was immunoSEQ multiplex PCR; TCRdb's version includes in-frame clones alone and lacks a portion of them. Of 150,000 to 200,000 clones listed, approximately 90% are singletons. Sample: peripheral blood. The receptors shown here come from a human donor in a cohort sampled during active COVID-19.

The gene calls are TRBV5-5 and TRBJ2-1; the D gene is possibly TRBD2 (7 bases). Trimming took 2 bases from V and 2 from J, leaving 14 bases between them. CDR1 SGHKS and CDR2 YYEKEE come from the germline V gene (reference sequence). The CDR3 has 16 residues. The CDR3 loop reads CASSFRGAGAYNEQFF. The CDR3 nucleotides read TGTGCCAGCAGCTTTCGGGGGGCAGGCGCCTACAATGAGCAGTTCTTC.

This CDR3 reads CASSSQGTSYEQYF. The CDR3 DNA reads as TGCGCCAGCAGCTCCCAGGGAACCTCCTACGAGCAGTACTTC. The genes are TRBV5-1 and TRBJ2-7; possible D gene TRBD1, 5 bases. The ends were cut back, 3 bases at V and 0 bases at J, with 10 bases in the middle. Germline loops: CDR1 SGHRS, CDR2 YFSETQ. This CDR3 region has 14 residues.

J is TRBJ1-4 and V is TRBV5-6, with 10 bases matching TRBD1. Germline-derived CDR1 and CDR2 are SGHDT and YYEEEE. J lost 4 bases, V lost 4 bases, and 7 bases had no gene match. CDR3 length: 16 amino acids. The CDR3 loop reads CASSDGDRGGNEKLFF. In DNA form, the CDR3 reads TGTGCCAGCAGCGACGGGGACAGGGGCGGTAATGAAAAACTGTTTTTT.

The chain has TRBV7-8 and TRBJ2-7, with 7 positions matching TRBD1. There are 15 residues in the CDR3. V lost 5 bases, J lost 2 bases, and 9 bases stayed unmatched. The germline V gene has CDR1 SGHVS and CDR2 FQNEAQ. CDR3 amino acids: CASSLTTGTAYEQYF. In DNA form, the CDR3 reads TGTGCCAGCAGCCTCACCACCGGGACAGCCTACGAGCAGTACTTC.

This clone appeared a few times. The chain has TRBV5-1 and TRBJ1-6, with 7 bases aligning to TRBD1. CDR1 SGHRS and CDR2 YFSETQ come from the germline V gene. The V segment lost 5 bases and the J segment 7 bases; nucleotides outside the gene matches: 9. The CDR3 extends over 15 amino acids. The CDR3 coding sequence is TGCGCCAGCAGGTCGGTTCAGGGGGACAATTCACCCCTCCACTTT. Residues: CASRSVQGDNSPLHF.